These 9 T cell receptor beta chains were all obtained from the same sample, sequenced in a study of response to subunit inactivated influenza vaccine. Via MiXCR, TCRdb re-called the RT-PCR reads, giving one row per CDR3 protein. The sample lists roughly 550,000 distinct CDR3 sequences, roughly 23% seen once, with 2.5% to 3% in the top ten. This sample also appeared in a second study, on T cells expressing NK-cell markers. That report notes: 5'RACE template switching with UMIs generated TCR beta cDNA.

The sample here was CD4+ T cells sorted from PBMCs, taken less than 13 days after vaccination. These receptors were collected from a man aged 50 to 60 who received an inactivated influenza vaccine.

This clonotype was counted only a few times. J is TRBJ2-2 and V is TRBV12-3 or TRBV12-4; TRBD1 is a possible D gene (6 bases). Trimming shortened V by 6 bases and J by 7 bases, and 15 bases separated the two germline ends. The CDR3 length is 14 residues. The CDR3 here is CASSGQKSSGELFF. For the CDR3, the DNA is TGTGCCAGCAGCGGACAGAAGAGTAGCGGGGAGCTGTTTTTT.

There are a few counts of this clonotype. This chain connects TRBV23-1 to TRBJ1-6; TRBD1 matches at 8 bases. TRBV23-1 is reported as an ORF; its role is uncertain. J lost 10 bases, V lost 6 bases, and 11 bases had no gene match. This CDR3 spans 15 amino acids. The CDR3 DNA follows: TGCGCCAGCAGACTGGTGGACAGGGATTCGTCACCCCTCCACTTT. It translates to CASRLVDRDSSPLHF.

The CDR3 region is CSAGKLAGQETQYF. In nucleotides, the CDR3 is TGCAGTGCTGGAAAACTAGCGGGGCAAGAGACCCAGTACTTC. The genes are TRBV20-1 and TRBJ2-5, with 10 bases aligning to TRBD2. V shed 5 bases, J shed 2 bases, and the junction held 5 bases outside the gene matches. Germline V gene data show CDR1 as DFQATT and CDR2 as SNEGSKA (reference sequence). CDR3 length: 14 amino acids.

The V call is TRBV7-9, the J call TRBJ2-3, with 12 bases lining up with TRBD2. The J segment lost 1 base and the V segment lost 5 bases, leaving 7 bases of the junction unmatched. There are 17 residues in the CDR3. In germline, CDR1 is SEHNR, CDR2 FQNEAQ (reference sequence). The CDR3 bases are TGTGCCAGCAGCAAAGGACTAGCGGGGACCCGCACAGATACGCAGTATTTT. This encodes CASSKGLAGTRTDTQYF.

CDR3 sequence: CASSLDWGDTYEQYF. In DNA, the CDR3 is TGTGCCAGCAGCTTAGATTGGGGAGACACCTACGAGCAGTACTTC. The chain recombines TRBV11-2 with TRBJ2-7, with D maybe TRBD2 (5 bases). CDR3 length equals 15 residues. The germline CDR1 and CDR2 sequences are SGHAT and FQNNGV. With 0 bases removed from V and 2 bases from J, the gap between germline ends came to 11 bases.

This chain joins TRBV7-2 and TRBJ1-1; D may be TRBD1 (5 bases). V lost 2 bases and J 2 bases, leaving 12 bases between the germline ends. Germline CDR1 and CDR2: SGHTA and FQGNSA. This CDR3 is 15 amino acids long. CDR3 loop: CASSLQGRFNTEAFF. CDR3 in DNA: TGTGCCAGCAGCTTACAGGGTCGGTTCAACACTGAAGCTTTCTTT.

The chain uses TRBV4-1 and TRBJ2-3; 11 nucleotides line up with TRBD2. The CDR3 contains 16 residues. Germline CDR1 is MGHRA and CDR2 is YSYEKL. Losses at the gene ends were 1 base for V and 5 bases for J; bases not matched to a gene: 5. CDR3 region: CASSQASGRMVDTQYF. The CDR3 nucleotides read TGCGCCAGCAGCCAAGCTAGCGGGAGGATGGTAGATACGCAGTATTTT.

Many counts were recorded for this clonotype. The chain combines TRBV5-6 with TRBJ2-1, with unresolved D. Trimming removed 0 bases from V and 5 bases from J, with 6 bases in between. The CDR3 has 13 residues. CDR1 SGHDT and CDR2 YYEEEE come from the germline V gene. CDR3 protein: CASSLDTNNEQFF. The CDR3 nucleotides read TGTGCCAGCAGCTTGGACACCAACAATGAGCAGTTCTTC.

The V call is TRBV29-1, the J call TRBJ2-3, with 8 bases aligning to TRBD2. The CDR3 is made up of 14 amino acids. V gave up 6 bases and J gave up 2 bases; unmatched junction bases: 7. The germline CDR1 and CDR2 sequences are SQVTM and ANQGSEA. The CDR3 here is CSVALAATTDTQYF. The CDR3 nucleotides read TGCAGCGTCGCACTAGCGGCTACCACAGATACGCAGTATTTT.